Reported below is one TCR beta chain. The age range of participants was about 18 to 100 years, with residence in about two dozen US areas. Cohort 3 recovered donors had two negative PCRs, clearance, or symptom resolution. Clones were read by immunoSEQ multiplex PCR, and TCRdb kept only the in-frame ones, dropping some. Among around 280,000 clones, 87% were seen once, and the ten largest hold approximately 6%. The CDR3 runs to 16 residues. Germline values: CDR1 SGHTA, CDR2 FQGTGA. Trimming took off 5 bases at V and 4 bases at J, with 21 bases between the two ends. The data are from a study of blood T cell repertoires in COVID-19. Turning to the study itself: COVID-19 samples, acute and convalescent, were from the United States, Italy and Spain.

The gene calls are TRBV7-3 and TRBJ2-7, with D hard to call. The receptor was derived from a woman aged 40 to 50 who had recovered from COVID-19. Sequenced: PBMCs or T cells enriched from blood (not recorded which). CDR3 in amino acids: CASSQIQAMWIYEQYF. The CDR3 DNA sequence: TGTGCCAGCAGCCAAATCCAGGCTATGTGGATTTACGAGCAGTACTTC.